This T cell receptor (beta chain) was obtained from a study of a mutant IDH1 vaccine in newly diagnosed glioma. Study background: Standard pretreatment was either radiotherapy, temozolomide, or, for most, radiochemotherapy with temozolomide.

The time point here: baseline, week 1 (first vaccination visit). Treatment given: pre-vaccination baseline after standard-of-care therapy. This clone was detected once. Its antigen remains unidentified. Overall study results and limits: No link was apparently found between pseudoprogression and changes in top peripheral T cell clonotypes.

Produced via immunoSEQ multiplex PCR; TCRdb's table is partial and in-frame only. Of 23,000 or so clones in the sample, 80% to 95% were seen once. This CDR3 comprises 15 residues. Germline CDR1 is SEHNR and CDR2 is FQNEAQ (reference sequence). The V end lost 5 bases, the J end lost 1 base, and 14 bases lay between the germline ends. Sequences were derived from PBMCs, sampled from a glioma patient treated with radiotherapy, temozolomide or both. The sequence was collected from a man aged 25-45 years with glioma. This sequence joins TRBV7-9 and TRBJ1-1, with D perhaps TRBD1 (5 bases). The CDR3 region is CASSTAGTGNTEAFF. CDR3 nucleotide sequence: TGTGCCAGCAGCACCGCCGGGACCGGGAACACTGAAGCTTTCTTT.